This T cell receptor (beta chain) was documented in a study of shared clonotypes between healthy human individuals (dated by TCRdb to 2018 to 2021). At the level of the whole study: Two women and a few men aged 18 to 49 years were included in the cohort. For each donor, CD4 naive and CD4 memory were each run on three plates, CD8 naive on two plates, and CD8 memory on one plate. To estimate repertoire size and how much clonotypes are shared between individuals, the study performed deep sequencing of blood TCR repertoires from about 5 healthy adults. Between about 0.8 and 9 billion PBMCs per donor were obtained by leukapheresis. To increase sequencing depth and limit assay-specific biases, different laboratories used diverse techniques to prepare libraries and sequence TCR repertoires.

As concerns this clone: It has no known antigen specificity. No per-base quality is available; no much larger clone lies one base away.

Using the deep immunoSEQ assay, TCR CDR3 regions were amplified from genomic DNA by multiplex PCR. Extracted genomic DNA from each cell subset was spread evenly across all wells of several immunoSEQ 96-well plates, with each plate serving as a replicate. For sorted subsets, about 200 ng genomic DNA, equal to tens of thousands of T cell genomes, was loaded into each replicate PCR. Purified libraries were quantified with a Qubit 3.0 fluorometer, sized on a Bioanalyzer 2100, and re-quantified with the KAPA Library Quantification kit. Each immunoSEQ 96-well plate was sequenced on its own single-read 150-cycle Illumina NextSeq 550 flow cell. The authors processed their data as follows. Because only junctional sequences without quality scores were contained in the immunoSEQ output, filtering matching that applied to full-length reads could not be performed. To assign V/J genes and CDR3, sequences were annotated against IMGT germline references using PyIR, a Python wrapper for IgBLAST v1.9. Reads with weak V/J assignments (E-value above 1e-6), missing CDR3, stop codons, out-of-frame junctions, or ambiguous translated residues were removed. A V3J clonotype was defined by an identical inferred V gene, J gene, and CDR3 amino acid sequence. To compute the percentage overlap between repertoires, the number of shared unique clonotypes was divided by the size of the smaller repertoire. RTK rarefaction, the Chao1 estimator, and Recon v2.1 estimates of unobserved clonotypes were used to assess repertoire richness. Generation probabilities were computed with OLGA for all TCRbeta clonotypes obtained by the gDNA method from several donors. The source is immuneACCESS, and TCRdb retained only in-frame sequences with V and J called. Part of the clones is not carried over; for the studies checked, unresolved V genes explain less than half of this, and the remainder is unexplained. The V and J calls and clone size were taken over from that table, and D and trimming were inferred from the DNA. In all, the sample holds 2 million or so clones, and 90% to 95% of those were seen once. Under 0.15% of the sample is in the top ten clones.

The germline V gene supplies CDR1 MDHEN and CDR2 SYDVKM. From the cysteine up to the phenylalanine, the CDR3 has a length of 12 residues. CDR3 DNA only is kept here, 36 bases in frame from base 1. V is cut by 4 bases and J by 10 bases, and the space between the germline ends is 14 bases. The donors were healthy, HIV-negative adults who had no recently reported acute infections or vaccinations. Every donor was a Caucasian adult living in Nashville, Tennessee, USA. CD4+ T cells were enriched by magnetic negative selection; naive cells were then positively selected on CD45RA, and the negative fraction formed the memory subset. After blood collection by leukapheresis, PBMCs were isolated using Ficoll-Histopaque density gradient centrifugation and then cryopreserved in the vapor phase of liquid nitrogen. Analytical flow cytometry was used to check the purity and quantity of each magnetically sorted T cell population. Each sorted fraction had its genomic DNA isolated and then quantified by UV absorbance on a Nanodrop 2000c.

Broader findings and caveats from the paper: Pairwise subsampling indicated that sequencing depth was expected to affect the degree of clonotype sharing among donors. When a handful of donors were compared, the shared fraction of clonotypes was about 5.2% for naive CD4, over 3% for naive CD8, roughly 2.3% for memory CD4, and 0.4% for memory CD8. Sampling was restricted to blood, and TCR repertoires in tissue are likely to differ from TCR repertoires in blood. The small number of donors limited the genetic and exposure-history diversity represented. Rarefaction of sorted-subset datasets indicated incomplete sequencing despite the large sequencing depth. Naive subsets generally had larger estimated clonotype richness than memory subsets did. Compared with non-shared clonotypes, the clonotypes found in all four sorted-subset donors had higher generation probabilities.

The rearranged segments are TRBV28 and TRBJ2-7; TRBD2 is a possible D gene, resting on 5 matching bases. This clonotype was obtained from a man aged 18-30 years in good health. The sequencing sample was made of naive CD4+ T cells sorted from blood. The meaning of the sample's cell subset or site label: CD45RA+ positively selected. At the DNA level, the sequence is TGTGCCAGCAGTTCCGGGATTCGGTTTCAGTACTTC. It codes for CASSSGIRFQYF.